A selection of T cell receptor beta chains follows, all from one sample in a study of radiotherapy plus CTLA-4 blockade in lung cancer. Profiled with immunoSEQ multiplex PCR; TCRdb holds only in-frame clones, not every one. The table records 100,000 or so clones, around 84% of them present only once. The sample consisted of peripheral blood, taken from a patient treated with radiotherapy plus ipilimumab. Source of these receptors: a human donor with non-small cell lung cancer that progressed on radiotherapy plus ipilimumab. The CDR3 runs from the conserved cysteine through the conserved F or W. Fields, in order: J gene, clone size, D gene, V gene, CDR3 DNA, CDR3 protein. A D gene is named only where the DNA matches it firmly. The size entry is marked missing in some rows and otherwise reads once, few, many or a size class.

>TRBJ2-7|.|TRBD2|TRBV5-6
TGTGCCAGCAGCTTGGCGGGGGGACTAGCGGGAGTTCCCTACGAGCAGTACTTC
CASSLAGGLAGVPYEQYF
>TRBJ2-3|.|.|TRBV5-8
TGTGCCAGCAGCTTACGGGCCTCTAGCACAGATACGCAGTATTTT
CASSLRASSTDTQYF
>TRBJ2-3|.|TRBD1|TRBV5-1
TGCGCCAGCAGCTTGGGGGACAGGGTGAGGAGCACAGATACGCAGTATTTT
CASSLGDRVRSTDTQYF
>TRBJ2-7|few|TRBD2|TRBV18
TGTGCCAGCTCGCGATCCGGGACTAGCGGGAGGGCTAACGAGCAGTACTTC
CASSRSGTSGRANEQYF
>TRBJ2-7|.|TRBD2|TRBV2
TGTGCCAGCAGGGGGACTAGCGGGACCTACGAGCAGTACTTC
CASRGTSGTYEQYF
>TRBJ2-5|.|.|TRBV27
TGTGCCAGCAGTTCTCTAGAGCAAGAGACCCAGTACTTC
CASSSLEQETQYF
>TRBJ1-4|.|.|TRBV5-4
TGTGCCAGCAGCATAAGGGGTGGGGAAAAACTGTTTTTT
CASSIRGGEKLFF
>TRBJ1-5|few|.|TRBV28
TGTGCCAGCAGTTCTGGTTACCCTAGCAATCAGCCCCAGCATTTT
CASSSGYPSNQPQHF
>TRBJ1-2|.|TRBD1|TRBV18
TGTGCCAGCTCACAAACAGGGGGACCGAACTATGGCTACACCTTC
CASSQTGGPNYGYTF
>TRBJ2-2|few|TRBD2|TRBV9
TGTGCCAGCAGCGAGCCACGGACTAGCGGCTATAGGACCGGGGAGCTGTTTTTT
CASSEPRTSGYRTGELFF
>TRBJ1-1|.|.|TRBV11-3
TGTGCCAGCAGCCAGAGCGTCGTCACTGAAGCTTTCTTT
CASSQSVVTEAFF
>TRBJ2-2|.|TRBD1|TRBV7-8
TGTGCCAGCAGCTTAGGATACAGGGGAAGGGTGAACACCGGGGAGCTGTTTTTT
CASSLGYRGRVNTGELFF
>TRBJ2-7|.|TRBD1|TRBV7-9
TGTGCCAGCAGCTTAGCCCCCGGACAGGGAAGCTACGAGCAGTACTTC
CASSLAPGQGSYEQYF
>TRBJ2-1|.|TRBD1|TRBV13
TGTGCCAGCAGCTTAGCCGGGACAGGTAGCAAGTATGAGCAGTTCTTC
CASSLAGTGSKYEQFF
>TRBJ1-1|.|.|TRBV18
TGTGCCAGTTCGCGGGGTCGTACCTTGAACACTGAAGCTTTCTTT
CASSRGRTLNTEAFF
>TRBJ1-1|few|.|TRBV6-1
TGTGCCAGCAGTGAAGGTCCGGCGAACACTGAAGCTTTCTTT
CASSEGPANTEAFF
>TRBJ2-5|.|.|TRBV19
TGTGCCAGTAGTAGCACCAGGACCCACGAGACCCAGTACTTC
CASSSTRTHETQYF
>TRBJ2-1|.|.|TRBV20-1
TGCAGTGCCCCCGACTACAATGAGCAGTTCTTC
CSAPDYNEQFF
>TRBJ1-1|.|.|TRBV19
TGTGCCAGTAGTATTTTTGGGAGGGAAGCTTTCTTT
CASSIFGREAFF
>TRBJ2-7|.|TRBD2|TRBV7-3
TGTGCCAGCAGCGAGGAAGCGGGGGGGCCCTACGAGCAGTACTTC
CASSEEAGGPYEQYF
>TRBJ2-3|.|.|TRBV19
TGTGCCAGTAGTACGGGATTGACAGATACGCAGTATTTT
CASSTGLTDTQYF
>TRBJ1-5|.|TRBD1|TRBV2
TGTGCCAGCACCATGGGGACAGGGCCCCAGCATTTT
CASTMGTGPQHF
>TRBJ2-3|.|TRBD2|TRBV10-3
TGTGCCATCACGCAGCGGGAGGAAGATACGCAGTATTTT
CAITQREEDTQYF
>TRBJ2-5|.|TRBD1|TRBV7-9
TGTGCCAGCAGCTTAGACAGGGGTGGGATAGAGACCCAGTACTTC
CASSLDRGGIETQYF
>TRBJ2-3|.|TRBD1|TRBV7-9
TGTGCCAGCAGCCCGGGACAGGGGGGGCATACGCAGTATTTT
CASSPGQGGHTQYF
>TRBJ1-5|once|TRBD1|TRBV6-1
TGTGCCAGCAGTGAACAGTTTTTGGCAGGGGGACGGCCCCAGCATTTT
CASSEQFLAGGRPQHF
>TRBJ2-4|.|TRBD2|TRBV10-2
TGCGCCAGCAGTGAGTCAAGACTAGCGGGGACGACTACGTACTTC
CASSESRLAGTTTYF
>TRBJ2-7|.|TRBD2|TRBV2
TGTGCCAGCAGTGAAGGGATACCGGGACGGAATCCGACTAGCGGGAGGTATCGCGACGAGCAGTACTTC
CASSEGIPGRNPTSGRYRDEQYF
>TRBJ1-1|.|.|TRBV28
TGTGCCAGCAGTTTATTGGAGGCTGTGAGCACTGAAGCTTTCTTT
CASSLLEAVSTEAFF
>TRBJ1-5|.|TRBD1|TRBV7-8
TGTGCCAGCAGCTTAGTCGGGACAGGGGGCGTACAGCCCCAGCATTTT
CASSLVGTGGVQPQHF
>TRBJ1-1|.|TRBD1|TRBV5-1
TGCGCCAGCAGCTTGGAGGTCGACAGGGGGTTTTCGGGAGCTTTCTTT
CASSLEVDRGFSGAFF
>TRBJ2-7|.|TRBD1|TRBV5-1
TGCGCCAGCAGCTTGACAGGGGGCATCTCCTACGAGCAGTACTTC
CASSLTGGISYEQYF
>TRBJ2-7|.|.|TRBV28
TGTGCCAGCAGCTCAATCTGGGGGTTTTCCTCCTACGAGCAGTACTTC
CASSSIWGFSSYEQYF
>TRBJ2-1|.|TRBD2|TRBV27
TGTGCCAGCAGTTTTTCGAGACTAGCGGTATACAATGAGCAGTTCTTC
CASSFSRLAVYNEQFF
>TRBJ2-3|once|TRBD2|TRBV7-8
TGTGCCAGCAGCTCAAGGACTAGCGGAACGACCACAGATACGCAGTATTTT
CASSSRTSGTTTDTQYF
>TRBJ2-1|.|TRBD2|TRBV28
TGTGCCACATCATTGGAGGGGAGGGATGAGCAGTTCTTC
CATSLEGRDEQFF
>TRBJ2-1|.|.|TRBV7-9
TGTGCCAGCAGCTTAGTGGGACGCTCCTACAATGAGCAGTTCTTC
CASSLVGRSYNEQFF
>TRBJ2-3|.|TRBD2|TRBV6-6
TGTGCCAGCAGTAGATGGGGGGGAAGCACAGATACGCAGTATTTT
CASSRWGGSTDTQYF
>TRBJ2-7|.|.|TRBV25-1
TGTGCCAGCTCCCACCCAAGCTCCTACGAGCAGTACTTC
CASSHPSSYEQYF
>TRBJ2-1|.|TRBD2|TRBV7-2
TGTGCCAGCAGCTTAATTAGCGGGGACTACAATGAGCAGTTCTTC
CASSLISGDYNEQFF
>TRBJ2-1|.|TRBD2|TRBV6-6
TGTGCCAGCCAGAGGGAGACTAGCGTCTACAATGAGCAGTTCTTC
CASQRETSVYNEQFF